Listed here is a single T cell receptor (beta chain). This clone came up a few times. What antigen it recognizes has not been identified. Base qualities are not provided; no much larger clone lies one nucleotide away. Receptor amplification or capture employed the immunoSEQ multiplex PCR assay. TCR beta CDR3 sequencing was performed on DNA from the cultured, isolated CD4+ T cells. Turning to the authors' computational methods: Non-productive TCR sequences were removed, reads were trimmed to the CDR3 region, and CDR3s of at least 7 amino acids were retained. Antigen-specific clonotypes were identified using the MANAFEST web app by comparison of expansion in peptide wells against reference cultures. To be called positive, a clone needed expansion at FDR<0.05 compared with the reference and with all other wells, an odds ratio greater than 5, and a frequency greater than 0.1% in two replicate wells. Clonotypes significantly expanded in SARS-CoV-2 spike wells and in at least one common cold coronavirus spike condition were defined as cross-reactive. CDR3 similarity was assessed by Levenshtein distance with the stringdist R package, and unrooted trees were built with ape in R 3.6.1. This is the immuneACCESS table as TCRdb keeps it, with only in-frame sequences that have V and J called. A part of the clones is gone; compared with another copy, unresolved V genes explain less than half, and the rest is unexplained. D and trimming were read from the DNA, whereas the V and J calls and clone size are those reported in that table. The sample table lists fewer than 40,000 clones, approximately 82% of them with a count of one. The ten largest clones take up 1.5% to 2.5% of the sample.

The sample belongs to a study of vaccination effects on CD4 cells after COVID-19 (dated by TCRdb to the early 2020s). For the wider study: Post-vaccine samples across the study were collected a median of 72 days after the second dose, with a range of 14 to 241. Cultures from other donors in the study were sequenced with the Oncomine TCR Beta short-read assay on an Illumina iSeq 100. The study compared SARS-CoV-2 spike-specific CD4+ TCR repertoires before and after mRNA vaccination in COVID-19 convalescent patients and infection-naive vaccine recipients. Altogether, approximately 10 COVID-19 convalescent patients and 4 SARS-CoV-2-naive healthy vaccine recipients made up the full study. Overall study results and their limits: Among healthy vaccine recipients, nearly all vaccine-induced clones were SARS-CoV-2 mono-reactive, and only 1 of 255 was cross-reactive with common cold coronaviruses. Both infection-induced and vaccine-induced clones contracted markedly at late post-vaccination timepoints, which is consistent with waning T cell responses. The study was limited by a small number of convalescent patients, and early post-infection timepoints were lacking.

From cysteine to phenylalanine, the CDR3 is 13 amino acids long. CDR3 DNA only is kept here, 39 bases in frame from base 1. V trim: 8 bases; J trim: 2 bases; unmatched bases: 0. For CDR1 and CDR2, the germline V gene lists MRHNA and SNTAGT. To identify antigen-specific CD4+ T cell clonotypes by their expansion, the ViraFEST assay first stimulated PBMC with viral peptide pools and then applied TCR sequencing. After less than eleven days of culture, CD4+ T cells were isolated with the EasySep CD4+ T cell isolation kit. Participants received two doses of either the BNT162b2 or the mRNA-1273 mRNA SARS-CoV-2 vaccine. None of the healthy vaccine recipients had a prior SARS-CoV-2 infection, which was confirmed by nucleocapsid antibody tests that came back negative both before and after vaccination. A few million PBMC per well were cultured in IMDM with about 5% human AB serum, 9 to 10 IU/ml IL-2 and gentamicin, plus 10 ug/ml peptides. Half of the culture medium was replaced with fresh IL-2-containing medium on days 3 and 7. Each peptide stimulation condition was cultured in triplicate wells unless otherwise noted. PBMC were separated from whole blood using Ficoll-Paque Plus gradient centrifugation and were then either cryopreserved at -140C or used fresh. The spike proteins of SARS-CoV-2 and of the common cold coronaviruses HCoV-NL63, HCoV-OC43 and HCoV-229E were spanned by overlapping peptide pools. The QIAamp micro DNA kit was used to extract genomic DNA from the cultured CD4+ T cells.

The material was CD4+ T cells from PBMCs cultured with HCoV-NL63 spike peptides, obtained after COVID-19 vaccination. The cell subset or site label for this specimen denotes: HCoV-NL63 spike overlapping peptide pool stimulation. The chain is made from TRBV6-4 and TRBJ1-6; TRBD1 agrees with 7 junctional bases. The receptor comes from a human donor who received a COVID-19 vaccine. Some clones in this sample may be carry-over from other donors' samples. In nucleotide form, the sequence is TGTGCCAGCGGGACAGCCTATAATTCACCCCTCCACTTT. This codes for CASGTAYNSPLHF.